Shown below are 8 T cell receptor beta chains from a single sample sequenced in a study of blood T cell repertoires in COVID-19. TCRdb's table, derived via immunoSEQ multiplex PCR, lists solely in-frame clones and lacks some. The data hold 150,000 to 200,000 clones, with around four fifths observed a single time. Sequenced sample: peripheral blood. These receptors were collected from a man aged 35-49 years who had recovered from COVID-19.

There are a few counts of this clone. The genes are TRBV5-4 and TRBJ2-6; TRBD2 is a possible D gene (5 bases). V shed 4 bases and J shed 3 bases, with 17 bases lying between them. The CDR3 runs 17 residues. CDR1 and CDR2 from the germline V gene are SGHNT and YYREEE (reference sequence). The CDR3 protein is CASSQPDSGFGANVLTF. For the CDR3, the DNA is TGTGCCAGCAGCCAGCCGGACTCCGGTTTTGGGGCCAACGTCCTGACTTTC.

V is TRBV3-1 (or the pseudogene TRBV3-2) and J is TRBJ2-2; a possible D gene is TRBD2 (6 bases). Germline values: CDR1 LGHDT, CDR2 YNNKEL (reference sequence). V was trimmed by 4 bases and J by 0 bases, leaving 12 bases between them. CDR3 size: 16 residues. CDR3 coding DNA: TGTGCCAGCAGCCGCATTAGCGGACCGAACACCGGGGAGCTGTTTTTT. Amino acids: CASSRISGPNTGELFF.

The J gene is TRBJ2-5, the V gene TRBV4-1; weak D call: TRBD2 (6 bases). The germline V and J ends were trimmed by 6 bases and 3 bases, with 17 bases remaining between them. This CDR3 is 15 amino acids long. CDR1 and CDR2 from the germline V gene are MGHRA and YSYEKL. CDR3 sequence: CASRGRAGSKETQYF. Here the CDR3 DNA reads TGCGCCAGCAGGGGAAGGGCGGGGTCGAAAGAGACCCAGTACTTC.

The V and J genes are TRBV6-2 or TRBV6-3 and TRBJ1-6; possible D gene TRBD1, 6 bases. Germline assignment: CDR1 MNHEY and CDR2 SVGEGT. The CDR3 runs to 16 residues. Between the trimmed V and J ends, which lost 6 bases and 4 bases, there was a span of 16 bases. The CDR3 loop is CASSGPPGEYNSPLHF. CDR3 nucleotides: TGTGCCAGCAGCGGCCCCCCAGGGGAGTATAATTCACCCCTCCACTTT.

For the CDR3, the DNA is TGTGCCACCGCGGGGACCCGAGGCCTCTACGAGCAGTACTTC. Protein sequence: CATAGTRGLYEQYF. The chain employs TRBV27 and TRBJ2-7, with D perhaps TRBD2 (6 bases). Between the trimmed V and J ends, which lost 10 bases and 3 bases, there was a span of 19 bases. The CDR3 extends over 14 amino acids. Germline CDR1 MNHEY, CDR2 SMNVEV (reference sequence).

The CDR3 loop is CASKSSLGLYGYTF. The DNA of the CDR3 is TGTGCCAGCAAGTCCAGCTTGGGCCTCTATGGCTACACCTTC. The rearrangement links TRBV7-9 to TRBJ1-2, with D unclear. Germline CDR1 reads SEHNR; CDR2 reads FQNEAQ (reference sequence). This CDR3 spans 14 amino acids. V was shortened by 7 bases and J by 4 bases, with 16 bases between the two germline ends.

This chain uses TRBV4-2 with TRBJ2-5; 10 nucleotides align to TRBD2. Germline assignment: CDR1 LGHNA and CDR2 YNFKEQ. V shed 0 bases, J shed 2 bases, and the junction held 6 bases outside the gene matches. The CDR3 is 17 amino acids. The CDR3 loop reads CASSQDYSGGRQETQYF. Written as DNA, the CDR3 is TGTGCCAGCAGCCAAGATTATAGCGGGGGGAGGCAAGAGACCCAGTACTTC.

The CDR3 sequence is CASSPVSSGSYEQYF. The CDR3 nucleotides read TGTGCCAGCAGCCCGGTCTCTAGCGGGAGCTACGAGCAGTACTTC. The chain joins TRBV11-2 to TRBJ2-7; 10 bases are a match to TRBD2. V shed 5 bases and J 3 bases; nucleotides not matched to a gene: 7. The germline V gene has CDR1 SGHAT and CDR2 FQNNGV. The CDR3 has 15 amino acids.